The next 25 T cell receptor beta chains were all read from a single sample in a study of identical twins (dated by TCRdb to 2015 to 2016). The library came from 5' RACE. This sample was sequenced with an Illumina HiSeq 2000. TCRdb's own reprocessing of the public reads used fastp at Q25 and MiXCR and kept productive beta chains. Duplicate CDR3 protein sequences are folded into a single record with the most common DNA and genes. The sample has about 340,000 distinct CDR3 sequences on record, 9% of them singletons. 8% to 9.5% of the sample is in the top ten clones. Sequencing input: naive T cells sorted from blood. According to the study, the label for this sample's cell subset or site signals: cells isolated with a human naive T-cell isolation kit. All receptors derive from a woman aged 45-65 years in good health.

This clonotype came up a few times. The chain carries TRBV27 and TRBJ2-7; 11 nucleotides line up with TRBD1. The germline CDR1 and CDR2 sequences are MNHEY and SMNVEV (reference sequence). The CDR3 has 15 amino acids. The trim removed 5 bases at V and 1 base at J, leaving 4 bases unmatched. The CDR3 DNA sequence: TGTGCCAGCAGTAGCGGACAGGGGGCATCCTACGAGCAGTACGTC. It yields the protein CASSSGQGASYEQYV.

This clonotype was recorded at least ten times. The CDR3 region is CASSLGGTVSNTGELFF. The CDR3 DNA reads TGTGCCAGCAGCTTAGGAGGGACAGTCTCAAACACCGGGGAGCTGTTTTTT. The chain links TRBV7-9 to TRBJ2-2; 7 nucleotides agree with TRBD1. With 1 base clipped from V and 2 bases from J, the junction kept 7 bases outside the gene matches. Per the germline V gene, CDR1 is SEHNR and CDR2 is FQNEAQ (reference sequence). CDR3 length equals 17 residues.

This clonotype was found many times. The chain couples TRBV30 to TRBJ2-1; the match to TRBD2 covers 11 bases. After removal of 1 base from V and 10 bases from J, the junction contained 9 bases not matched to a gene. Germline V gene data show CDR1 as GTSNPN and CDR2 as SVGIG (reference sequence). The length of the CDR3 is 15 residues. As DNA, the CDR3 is TGTGCCTGGAGTGGGCTAGCGGGAGGCCCGAGGGAGCAGTTCTTC. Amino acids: CAWSGLAGGPREQFF.

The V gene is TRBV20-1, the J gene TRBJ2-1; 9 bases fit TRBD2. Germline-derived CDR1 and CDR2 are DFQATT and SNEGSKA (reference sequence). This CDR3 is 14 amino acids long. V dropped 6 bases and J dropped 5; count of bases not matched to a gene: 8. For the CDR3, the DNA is TGCAGTGCCACCCGACTAGCGGTCAACAATGAGCAGTTCTTC. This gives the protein CSATRLAVNNEQFF.

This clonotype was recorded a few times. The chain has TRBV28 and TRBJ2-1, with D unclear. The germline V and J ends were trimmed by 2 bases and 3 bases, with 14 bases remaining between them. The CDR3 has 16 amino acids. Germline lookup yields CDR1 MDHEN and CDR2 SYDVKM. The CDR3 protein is CASSLGEIRNYNEQFF. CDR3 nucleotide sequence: TGTGCCAGCAGTTTAGGTGAAATTAGGAACTACAATGAGCAGTTCTTC. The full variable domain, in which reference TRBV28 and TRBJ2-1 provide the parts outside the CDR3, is DVKVTQSSRYLVKRTGEKVFLECVQDMDHENMFWYRQDPGLGLRLIYFSYDVKMKEKGDIPEGYSVSREKKERFSLILESASTNQTSMYLCASSLGEIRNYNEQFFGPGTRLTVL.

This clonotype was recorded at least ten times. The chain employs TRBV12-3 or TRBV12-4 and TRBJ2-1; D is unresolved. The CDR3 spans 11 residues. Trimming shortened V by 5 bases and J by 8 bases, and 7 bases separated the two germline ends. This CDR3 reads CASSQVDEQFF. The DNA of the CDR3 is TGTGCCAGCAGTCAGGTCGATGAGCAGTTCTTC.

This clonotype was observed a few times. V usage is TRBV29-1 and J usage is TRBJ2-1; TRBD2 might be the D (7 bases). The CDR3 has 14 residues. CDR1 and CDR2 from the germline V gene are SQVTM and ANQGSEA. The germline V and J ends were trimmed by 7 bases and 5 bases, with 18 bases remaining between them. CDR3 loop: CSGLGAGADNEQFF. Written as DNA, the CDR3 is TGCAGCGGCCTAGGTGCGGGGGCGGACAATGAGCAGTTCTTC.

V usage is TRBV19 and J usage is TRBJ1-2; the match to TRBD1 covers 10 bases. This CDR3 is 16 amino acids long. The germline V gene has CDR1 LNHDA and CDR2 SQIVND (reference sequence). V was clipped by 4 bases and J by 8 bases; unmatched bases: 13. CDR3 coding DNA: TGTGCCAGTAGTAAAATCGTCGGGACAGGGGCAGAAGGCTACACCTTC. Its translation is CASSKIVGTGAEGYTF. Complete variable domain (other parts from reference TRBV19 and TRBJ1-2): DGGITQSPKYLFRKEGQNVTLSCEQNLNHDAMYWYRQDPGQGLRLIYYSQIVNDFQKGDIAEGYSVSREKKESFPLTVTSAQKNPTAFYLCASSKIVGTGAEGYTFGSGTRLTVV.

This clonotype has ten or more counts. CDR3 nucleotide sequence: TGCGCCAGCAGCCAAGATATCAACAGTTACTATGGCTACACCTTC. It is translated as CASSQDINSYYGYTF. This chain joins TRBV4-1 and TRBJ1-2, with D hard to call. The V gene's germline CDR1 is MGHRA and CDR2 YSYEKL. Trimming removed 0 bases from V and 3 bases from J, with 11 bases in between. CDR3 length: 15 residues.

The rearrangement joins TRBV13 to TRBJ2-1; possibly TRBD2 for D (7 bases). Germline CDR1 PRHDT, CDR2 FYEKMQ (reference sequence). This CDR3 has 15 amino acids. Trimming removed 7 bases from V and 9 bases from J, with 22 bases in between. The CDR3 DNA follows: TGTGCCAGCACCCGCAGGGCTAGGGGGGGTGGTGAGCAGTTCTTC. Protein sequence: CASTRRARGGGEQFF.

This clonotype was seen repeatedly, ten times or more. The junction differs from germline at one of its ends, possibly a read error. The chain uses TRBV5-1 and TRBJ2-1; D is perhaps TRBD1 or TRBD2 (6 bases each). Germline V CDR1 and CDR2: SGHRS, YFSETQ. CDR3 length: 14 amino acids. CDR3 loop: CASSLGRGGNEQFF. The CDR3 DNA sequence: TGTGCCAGCAGCTTAGGAAGAGGGGGGAATGAGCAGTTCTTC.

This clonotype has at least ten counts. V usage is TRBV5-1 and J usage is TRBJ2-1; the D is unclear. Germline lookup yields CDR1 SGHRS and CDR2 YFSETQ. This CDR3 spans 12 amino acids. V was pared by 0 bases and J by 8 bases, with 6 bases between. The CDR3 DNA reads TGCGCCAGCAGCTTGGGGACCGATGAGCAGTTCTTC. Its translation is CASSLGTDEQFF. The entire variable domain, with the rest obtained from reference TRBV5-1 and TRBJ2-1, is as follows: KAGVTQTPRYLIKTRGQQVTLSCSPISGHRSVSWYQQTPGQGLQFLFEYFSETQRNKGNFPGRFSGRQFSNSRSEMNVSTLELGDSALYLCASSLGTDEQFFGPGTRLTVL.

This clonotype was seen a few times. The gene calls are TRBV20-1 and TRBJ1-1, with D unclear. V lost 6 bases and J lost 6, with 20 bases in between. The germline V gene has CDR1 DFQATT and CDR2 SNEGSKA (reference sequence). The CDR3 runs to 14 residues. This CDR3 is CSATPLRSNPEAFF. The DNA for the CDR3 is TGCAGTGCGACCCCTCTTAGGAGCAACCCTGAAGCTTTCTTT.

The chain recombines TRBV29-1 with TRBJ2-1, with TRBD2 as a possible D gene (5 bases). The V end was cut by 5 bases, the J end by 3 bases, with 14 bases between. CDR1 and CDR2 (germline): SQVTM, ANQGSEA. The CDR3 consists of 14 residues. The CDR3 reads CSVKAGGVYNEQFF. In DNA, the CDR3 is TGCAGCGTTAAGGCGGGCGGAGTCTACAATGAGCAGTTCTTC.

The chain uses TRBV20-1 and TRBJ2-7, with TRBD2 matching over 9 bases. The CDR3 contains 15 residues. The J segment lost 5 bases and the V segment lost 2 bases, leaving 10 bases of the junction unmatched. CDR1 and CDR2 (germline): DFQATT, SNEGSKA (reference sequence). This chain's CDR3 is CSARSGTSGSHEQYF. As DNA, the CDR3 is TGCAGTGCTAGATCAGGAACTAGCGGGTCCCACGAGCAGTACTTC.

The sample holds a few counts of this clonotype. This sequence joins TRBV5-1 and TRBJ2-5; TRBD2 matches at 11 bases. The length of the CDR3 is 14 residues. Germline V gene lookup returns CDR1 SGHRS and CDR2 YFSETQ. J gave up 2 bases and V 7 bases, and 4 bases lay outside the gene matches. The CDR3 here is CASFRTSGQETQYF. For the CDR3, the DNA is TGCGCCAGCTTCAGGACTAGCGGGCAAGAGACCCAGTACTTC.

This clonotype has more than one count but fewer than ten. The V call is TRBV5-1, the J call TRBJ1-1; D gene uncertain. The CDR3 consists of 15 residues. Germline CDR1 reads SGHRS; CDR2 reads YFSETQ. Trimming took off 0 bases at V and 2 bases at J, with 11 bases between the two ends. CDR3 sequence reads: CASSLARQYNTEAFF. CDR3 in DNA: TGCGCCAGCAGCTTGGCACGGCAGTATAACACTGAAGCTTTCTTT.

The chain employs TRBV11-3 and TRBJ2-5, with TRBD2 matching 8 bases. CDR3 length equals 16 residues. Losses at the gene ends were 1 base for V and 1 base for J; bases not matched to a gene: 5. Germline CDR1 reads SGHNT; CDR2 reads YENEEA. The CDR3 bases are TGTGCCAGCAGCTTAGCCCAAACTAGCGGCCAAGAGACCCAGTACTTC. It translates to CASSLAQTSGQETQYF.

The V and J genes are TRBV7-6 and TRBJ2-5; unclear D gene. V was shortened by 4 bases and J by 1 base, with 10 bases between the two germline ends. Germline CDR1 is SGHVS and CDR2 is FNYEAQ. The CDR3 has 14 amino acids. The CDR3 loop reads CASSYLQTQETQYF. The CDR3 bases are TGTGCCAGCAGCTATCTACAGACCCAAGAGACCCAGTACTTC. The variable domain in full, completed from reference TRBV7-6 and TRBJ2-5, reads GAGVSQSPRYKVTKRGQDVALRCDPISGHVSLYWYRQALGQGPEFLTYFNYEAQQDKSGLPNDRFSAERPEGSISTLTIQRTEQRDSAMYRCASSYLQTQETQYFGPGTRLLVL.

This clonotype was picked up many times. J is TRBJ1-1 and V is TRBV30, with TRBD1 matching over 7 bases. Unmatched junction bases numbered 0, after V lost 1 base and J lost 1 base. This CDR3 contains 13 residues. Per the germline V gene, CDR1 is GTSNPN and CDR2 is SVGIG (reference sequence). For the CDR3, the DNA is TGTGCCTGGAGTGACAGGGGGAACACTGAAGCTTTCTTT. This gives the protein CAWSDRGNTEAFF.

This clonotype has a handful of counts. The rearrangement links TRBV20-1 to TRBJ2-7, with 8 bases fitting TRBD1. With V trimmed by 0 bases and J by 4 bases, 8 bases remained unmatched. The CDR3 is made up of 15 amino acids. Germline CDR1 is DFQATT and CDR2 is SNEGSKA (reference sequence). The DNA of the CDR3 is TGCAGTGCTAGAGATCCCGGACAGGGTCCTTACGAGCAGTACTTC. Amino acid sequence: CSARDPGQGPYEQYF.

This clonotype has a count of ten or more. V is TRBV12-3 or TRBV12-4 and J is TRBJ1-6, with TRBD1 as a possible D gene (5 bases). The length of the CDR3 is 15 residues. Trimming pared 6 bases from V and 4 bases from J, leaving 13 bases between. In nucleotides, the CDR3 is TGTGCCAGCAGCCACGACAGTCTTTATAATTCACCCCTCCACTTT. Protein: CASSHDSLYNSPLHF.

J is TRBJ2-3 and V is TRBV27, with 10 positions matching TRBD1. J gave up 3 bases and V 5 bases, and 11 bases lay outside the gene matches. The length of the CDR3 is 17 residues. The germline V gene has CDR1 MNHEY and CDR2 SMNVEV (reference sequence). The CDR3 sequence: CASSEGQGKDLTDTQYF. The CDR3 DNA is TGTGCCAGCAGTGAGGGACAGGGGAAAGATTTAACAGATACGCAGTATTTT.

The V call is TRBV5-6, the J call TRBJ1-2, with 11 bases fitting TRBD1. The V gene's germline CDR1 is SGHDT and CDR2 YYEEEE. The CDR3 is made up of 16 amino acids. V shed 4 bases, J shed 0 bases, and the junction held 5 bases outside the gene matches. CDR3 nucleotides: TGTGCCAGCAGCCCCGGGACAGGGGGTCCTAACTATGGCTACACCTTC. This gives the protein CASSPGTGGPNYGYTF. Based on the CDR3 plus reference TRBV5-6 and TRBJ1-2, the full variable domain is DAGVTQSPTHLIKTRGQQVTLRCSPKSGHDTVSWYQQALGQGPQFIFQYYEEEERQRGNFPDRFSGHQFPNYSSELNVNALLLGDSALYLCASSPGTGGPNYGYTFGSGTRLTVV.

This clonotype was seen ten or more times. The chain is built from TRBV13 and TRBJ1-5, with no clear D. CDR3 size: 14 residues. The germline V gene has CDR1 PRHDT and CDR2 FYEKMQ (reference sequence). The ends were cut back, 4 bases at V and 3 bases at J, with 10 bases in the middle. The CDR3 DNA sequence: TGTGCCAGCAGCTCACGACGGTACAATCAGCCCCAGCATTTT. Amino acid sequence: CASSSRRYNQPQHF.